The T cell receptor beta chain described here comes from a study of T-cell reconstitution after alpha-beta-depleted transplantation in children. CDR3 length: 15 amino acids. The ends lost 5 bases at V and 4 bases at J; junction bases unmatched: 6. Germline values: CDR1 SEHNR, CDR2 FQNEAQ (reference sequence). This clonotype has only a few counts. A library of TCRbeta sequences, prepared with unique molecular identifiers, was generated. TCRdb called the PCR reads again in MiXCR, with one record for every CDR3 protein. Of about 610,000 distinct CDR3 sequences listed, roughly a tenth are singletons. The chain carries TRBV7-9 and TRBJ2-1; TRBD1 matches at 9 bases. This specimen consisted of PBMCs from the stem cell graft donor, obtained from the stem cell graft. The receptor was derived from a human donor who donated a stem cell graft to a child with acute myeloid leukemia. The CDR3 spells CASSPQGAQYNEQFF. CDR3 nucleotides: TGTGCCAGCAGCCCACAGGGGGCTCAATACAATGAGCAGTTCTTC.